In this sample, the clone carrying this T cell receptor beta chain turned up a few times. Its target is unknown. Universal primer sites and UMIs were introduced during 5'RACE template-switching synthesis of TCR cDNA. TCRdb used MiXCR to reprocess the 5' RACE reads, holding one entry per CDR3 protein. The sample lists about 400,000 distinct CDR3 sequences, around 10% occurring once. This sample is part of a study of T cells after yellow fever vaccination. Findings and caveats of the study: Post-booster samples contained most primary-vaccination clones (around 96% CD4, around 90% CD8).

Deletions cut 3 bases from V and 0 bases from J, with 10 bases between. Germline values: CDR1 MDHEN, CDR2 SYDVKM. This CDR3 has 15 amino acids. The genes are TRBV28 and TRBJ2-3; D is unresolved. This TCR was recovered from a man younger than 35 who received the YFV17D yellow fever vaccine. The specimen comprised PBMCs, sampled on the day of the first yellow fever vaccination. The CDR3 sequence is CASSFSVTSTDTQYF. The CDR3 DNA reads TGTGCCAGCAGTTTCTCGGTCACTAGCACAGATACGCAGTATTTT.